Following are 8 T cell receptor beta chains from one sample sequenced in a study of T-cell reconstitution after alpha-beta-depleted transplantation in children. A library of TCRbeta sequences, prepared with unique molecular identifiers, was generated. One entry per CDR3 protein results from TCRdb running MiXCR on the PCR reads. Of about 540,000 distinct CDR3 sequences in the sample, around 16% were seen once. The input for sequencing was PBMCs from the stem cell graft donor, taken from the stem cell graft. Receptor source: a human donor who donated a stem cell graft to a child with acute lymphoblastic leukemia.

In DNA, the CDR3 is TGTGCCAGCAGCCAAGATTTCTTAGTTGACAGTCTTTACAATGAGCAGTTCTTC. It is translated as CASSQDFLVDSLYNEQFF. The chain uses TRBV14 and TRBJ2-1, with D maybe TRBD1 (5 bases). The ends were cut back, 0 bases at V and 4 bases at J, with 19 bases in the middle. The CDR3 spans 18 residues. Germline V gives CDR1 SGHDN, CDR2 FVKESK.

The chain links TRBV7-3 to TRBJ2-5; no clear D. CDR3 length: 13 residues. Per germline, CDR1 SGHTA and CDR2 FQGTGA. Trimming shortened V by 1 base and J by 2 bases, and 5 bases separated the two germline ends. CDR3: CASSLIQQETQYF. The DNA of the CDR3 is TGTGCCAGCAGCTTAATACAGCAAGAGACCCAGTACTTC.

The rearrangement uses TRBV20-1 and TRBJ1-1; D possibly corresponds to TRBD1 (6 bases). CDR3 size: 14 residues. V lost 6 bases and J 0 bases, leaving 14 bases between the germline ends. CDR1 is DFQATT, CDR2 SNEGSKA, per germline (reference sequence). The CDR3 bases are TGCAGTGCGCCGCCGGGGGACATGAACACTGAAGCTTTCTTT. Translation: CSAPPGDMNTEAFF.

A few counts support this clonotype. The chain combines TRBV10-1 with TRBJ2-2; D perhaps matches TRBD1 (6 bases). V dropped 4 bases and J dropped 7 bases, with 13 bases sitting between them. CDR1 is WNHNN, CDR2 SYGVQD, per germline (reference sequence). The CDR3 is 14 residues long. In DNA, the CDR3 is TGCGCCAGCAGTGTGGCAGGGGATGGCGGGGAGCTGTTTTTT. It is translated as CASSVAGDGGELFF.

This clonotype was recorded a few times. The V gene is TRBV6-1, the J gene TRBJ1-1; 9 bases agree with TRBD1. V shed 1 base, J shed 1 base, and the junction held 4 bases outside the gene matches. The CDR3 is made up of 16 amino acids. Germline assignment: CDR1 MNHNS and CDR2 SASEGT. This CDR3 reads CASSEVSTGGNTEAFF. DNA for the CDR3: TGTGCCAGCAGTGAAGTATCGACAGGGGGGAACACTGAAGCTTTCTTT.

The J gene is TRBJ2-7, the V gene TRBV6-1; 11 bases fit TRBD1. V lost 6 bases and J lost 5; bases outside the gene matches: 6. This CDR3 region has 14 residues. Germline V gene lookup returns CDR1 MNHNS and CDR2 SASEGT. CDR3 sequence: CASRGTGGQDEQYF. The CDR3 DNA follows: TGTGCCAGCAGGGGGACAGGGGGTCAGGACGAGCAGTACTTC.

The chain links TRBV29-1 to TRBJ1-2; the match to TRBD1 covers 12 bases. J lost 7 bases, V lost 4 bases, and 4 bases had no gene match. Germline CDR1 SQVTM, CDR2 ANQGSEA. This CDR3 spans 13 amino acids. CDR3 in DNA: TGCAGCGTTGGGGACAGGGGGCTGAGTGGCTACACCTTC. Translated, it gives CSVGDRGLSGYTF. Full variable domain (missing parts from reference TRBV29-1 and TRBJ1-2): SAVISQKPSRDICQRGTSLTIQCQVDSQVTMMFWYRQQPGQSLTLIATANQGSEATYESGFVIDKFPISRPNLTFSTLTVSNMSPEDSSIYLCSVGDRGLSGYTFGSGTRLTVV.

This clonotype has a handful of counts. CDR3 in DNA: TGCGCCAGCCCCCCGACTAGCGGGAGGGCCCCTGGGGCCAACGTCCTGACTTTC. Translation: CASPPTSGRAPGANVLTF. The rearrangement joins TRBV5-1 to TRBJ2-6; 14 nucleotides agree with TRBD2. The CDR3 is 18 residues long. In germline, CDR1 is SGHRS, CDR2 YFSETQ. V shed 7 bases, J shed 2 bases, and the junction held 8 bases outside the gene matches.